These T cell receptor beta chains were read from a single sample in a study of shared clonotypes between healthy human individuals. Repertoires were generated with immunoSEQ multiplex PCR, while TCRdb's copy carries only in-frame clones and drops some. The sample comprises some 2.1 million clones, roughly 94% of which are singletons, and more than 0.1% rests with the top ten. The sequenced material came from naive CD4+ T cells sorted from blood. The receptors shown here come from a young man in good health. CDR3s include the opening cysteine and the closing phenylalanine or tryptophan. Fields, in order: J gene, V gene, clone size, D gene, CDR3 protein, CDR3 DNA. D genes are given only for firm matches. A row's size may be missing; if present it is once, few, many or a size class.

TRBJ1-2	TRBV29-1	NA	NA	CSVEGTSRGGDGYTF	TGCAGCGTTGAAGGGACATCAAGGGGGGGAGATGGCTACACCTTC
TRBJ1-6	TRBV10-3	NA	NA	CAMNREENSPLHF	TGTGCCATGAACAGGGAGGAGAATTCACCCCTCCACTTT
TRBJ1-5	TRBV4-1	NA	NA	CASSQAVLTVSNQPQHF	TGCGCCAGCAGCCAAGCGGTTTTGACAGTTAGCAATCAGCCCCAGCATTTT
TRBJ2-7	TRBV5-1	NA	TRBD1	CASSSGQGIYEQYF	TGCGCCAGCAGCTCCGGACAGGGAATCTACGAGCAGTACTTC
TRBJ1-4	TRBV6-1	NA	NA	CASSLLSWQGEKLFF	TGTGCCAGCAGTCTTTTAAGTTGGCAGGGGGAAAAACTGTTTTTT
TRBJ2-3	TRBV30	NA	TRBD2	CAWSVDLAEGDTQYF	TGTGCCTGGAGTGTAGACCTAGCGGAGGGGGATACGCAGTATTTT
TRBJ1-1	TRBV27	NA	NA	CASSPRLNMNTEAFF	TGTGCCAGCAGTCCCCGTTTGAATATGAACACTGAAGCTTTCTTT
TRBJ2-7	TRBV6-6	NA	NA	CASSYFAGLSSYEQYF	TGTGCCAGCAGTTACTTTGCGGGACTCTCCTCCTACGAGCAGTACTTC
TRBJ1-1	TRBV19	NA	NA	CASSIAAEMNTEAFF	TGTGCCAGTAGTATAGCGGCGGAAATGAACACTGAAGCTTTCTTT
TRBJ1-3	TRBV28	once	NA	CASSSGSPFSSGNTIYF	TGTGCCAGCAGTTCGGGCAGCCCCTTTAGCTCTGGAAACACCATATATTTT
TRBJ2-3	TRBV4-3	once	NA	CASSQEGASTDTQYF	TGCGCCAGCAGCCAAGAGGGCGCGAGCACAGATACGCAGTATTTT
TRBJ1-1	TRBV21-1	NA	NA	CASSKSLGRRSTEAFF	TGTGCCAGCAGCAAATCTCTGGGCAGACGAAGCACTGAAGCTTTCTTT
TRBJ1-2	TRBV5-1	NA	NA	CASSLTSYGYTF	TGCGCCAGCAGCCTAACAAGTTATGGCTACACCTTC
TRBJ1-1	TRBV6-5	NA	NA	CASHREVNTEAFF	TGTGCCAGCCACCGGGAAGTGAACACTGAAGCTTTCTTT
TRBJ2-5	TRBV5-4	once	NA	CASSFWTVETQYF	TGTGCCAGCAGCTTCTGGACAGTAGAGACCCAGTACTTC